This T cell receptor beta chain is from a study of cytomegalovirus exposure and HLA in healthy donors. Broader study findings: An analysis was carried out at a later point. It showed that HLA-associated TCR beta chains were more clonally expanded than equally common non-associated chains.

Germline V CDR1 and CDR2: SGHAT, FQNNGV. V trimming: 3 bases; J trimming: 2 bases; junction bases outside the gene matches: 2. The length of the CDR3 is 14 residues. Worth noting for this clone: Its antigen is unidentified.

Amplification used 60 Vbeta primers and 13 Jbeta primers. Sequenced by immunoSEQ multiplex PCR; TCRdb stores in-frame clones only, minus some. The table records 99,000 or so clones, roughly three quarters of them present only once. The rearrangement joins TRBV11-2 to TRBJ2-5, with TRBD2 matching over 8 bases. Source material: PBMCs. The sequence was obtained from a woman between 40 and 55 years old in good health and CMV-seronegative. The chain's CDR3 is CASSFSGSQETQYF. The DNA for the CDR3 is TGTGCCAGCAGCTTCAGCGGGAGTCAAGAGACCCAGTACTTC. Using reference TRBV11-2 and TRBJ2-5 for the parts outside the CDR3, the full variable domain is EAGVAQSPRYKIIEKRQSVAFWCNPISGHATLYWYQQILGQGPKLLIQFQNNGVVDDSQLPKDRFSAERLKGVDSTLKIQPAKLEDSAVYLCASSFSGSQETQYFGPGTRLLVL.